A single sample gave rise to the 2 T cell receptor beta chains below, sequenced in a study of T cells after yellow fever vaccination. MiXCR, applied by TCRdb to the 5' RACE reads, yields one record per CDR3 protein. The sample has around 610,000 distinct CDR3 sequences; 13% are singletons. Sequencing was performed on PBMCs, taken on the day of the yellow fever booster vaccination. The source is a man younger than 45 who received the YFV17D yellow fever vaccine.

This clonotype was seen only a few times. The chain has TRBV6-5 and TRBJ2-1; maybe TRBD1 (7 bases). The V gene's germline CDR1 is MNHEY and CDR2 SVGAGI. Trimming removed 0 bases from V and 0 bases from J, with 18 bases in between. The CDR3 has 19 residues. CDR3 amino acids: CASSYSGKAGQSSYNEQFF. The CDR3 DNA reads TGTGCCAGCAGTTACTCGGGAAAGGCGGGACAGAGCTCCTACAATGAGCAGTTCTTC.

This clonotype was counted between two and nine times. J is TRBJ1-4 and V is TRBV7-9, with D maybe TRBD1 (6 bases). V was shortened by 5 bases and J by 3 bases, with 13 bases between the two germline ends. Per the germline V gene, CDR1 is SEHNR and CDR2 is FQNEAQ (reference sequence). The CDR3 runs 15 residues. The CDR3 loop is CASSPGGAANEKLFF. As DNA, the CDR3 is TGTGCCAGCAGCCCTGGGGGGGCTGCTAATGAAAAACTGTTTTTT. The full variable domain, with the rest looked up from reference TRBV7-9 and TRBJ1-4, is DTGVSQNPRHKITKRGQNVTFRCDPISEHNRLYWYRQTLGQGPEFLTYFQNEAQLEKSRLLSDRFSAERPKGSFSTLEIQRTEQGDSAMYLCASSPGGAANEKLFFGSGTQLSVL.